The 5 T cell receptor beta chains below were found in one sample sequenced in a study of neoadjuvant anti-PD-1 for oral cavity cancer. Time point denoted: after neoadjuvant nivolumab, at surgical resection. Sequencing used immunoSEQ multiplex PCR; TCRdb keeps in-frame clones, though not all of them. This sample yields approximately 15,000 clones, of which 40% are seen a single time; 39% belongs to the top ten. The sequenced sample was tumor tissue, obtained after nivolumab (anti-PD-1) treatment. The receptors come from a person aged 35-79 years with oral cavity squamous cell carcinoma.

The V and J genes are TRBV18 and TRBJ2-6; D unresolved. The CDR3 sequence is 15 residues long. V was cut by 2 bases and J by 1 base, with 6 bases left in between. Germline assignment: CDR1 KGHSH and CDR2 LQKENI. CDR3 amino acids: CASSPGESGANVLTF. DNA for the CDR3: TGTGCCAGCTCACCAGGTGAGTCTGGGGCCAACGTCCTGACTTTC.

This clone is a singleton in its sample. The chain combines TRBV30 with TRBJ1-4; D not resolved. Trimming cost V 1 base and J 2 bases, with 11 bases left between them. Germline V CDR1 and CDR2: GTSNPN, SVGIG (reference sequence). The CDR3 extends over 15 amino acids. The CDR3 spells CAWSGVTLTNEKLFF. The CDR3 coding sequence is TGTGCCTGGAGTGGCGTGACGCTGACTAATGAAAAACTGTTTTTT. The entire variable domain, with the rest obtained from reference TRBV30 and TRBJ1-4, is as follows: SQTIHQWPATLVQPVGSPLSLECTVEGTSNPNLYWYRQAAGRGLQLLFYSVGIGQISSEVPQNLSASRPQDRQFILSSKKLLLSDSGFYLCAWSGVTLTNEKLFFGSGTQLSVL.

V is TRBV7-2 and J is TRBJ2-4, with a weak D call TRBD1 (6 bases). Germline V gene data show CDR1 as SGHTA and CDR2 as FQGNSA. V was clipped by 5 bases and J by 3 bases, with 17 bases between them. CDR3 size: 16 residues. CDR3 amino acids: CASSPFAGVLKNIQYF. In nucleotides, the CDR3 is TGTGCCAGCAGCCCTTTTGCAGGGGTCCTCAAAAACATTCAGTACTTC.

The rearrangement links TRBV7-9 to TRBJ2-3; D tentatively reads TRBD1 or TRBD2 (6 bases each). In germline, CDR1 is SEHNR, CDR2 FQNEAQ (reference sequence). V was shortened by 5 bases and J by 1 base, with 19 bases between the two germline ends. The CDR3 is made up of 17 amino acids. This CDR3 is CASSPPPGASGTDTQYF. In DNA form, the CDR3 reads TGTGCCAGCAGCCCGCCCCCGGGGGCGTCGGGCACAGATACGCAGTATTTT.

This clone came up a few times. Other DNA sequences in this sample translate to the same CDR3. The chain uses TRBV4-1 and TRBJ1-6; tentatively, D is TRBD1 (6 bases). Looked up from germline, CDR1 is MGHRA and CDR2 is YSYEKL. Trimming shortened V by 0 bases and J by 7 bases, and 7 bases separated the two germline ends. This CDR3 has 14 amino acids. The CDR3 DNA sequence: TGCGCCAGCAGCCAAGACAGGGGCAATTCACCCCTCCACTTT. Protein sequence: CASSQDRGNSPLHF.